This TCR beta chain was recovered during a study of T cell repertoires in cytomegalovirus infection. Study at large: CMV infection together with matching HLA type was indicated by public TCR beta signatures.

Each CDR3 protein is one row after TCRdb ran MiXCR on the reads. The repertoire includes some 920,000 distinct CDR3 sequences, roughly 31% of them detected once, and over 10% sits in the top ten. On this clonotype itself: Antigen: not known.

Trimming left V 0 bases short and J 0 bases short, with 15 bases between. The CDR3 has 17 residues. Per germline, CDR1 DFQATT and CDR2 SNEGSKA (reference sequence). This sequence joins TRBV20-1 and TRBJ1-5; D is undetermined. Here the sequenced sample was cultured CD8+ T cells from PBMCs, taken from culture after CMV antigen stimulation. This TCR derives from a human donor in good health (CMV status not recorded). Some clones in this sample may be carry-over from other donors' samples. In nucleotides, the CDR3 is TGCAGTGCTAGAGACTCGGGCCCATGGTTTAGCAATCAGCCCCAGCATTTT. Encoded protein: CSARDSGPWFSNQPQHF.